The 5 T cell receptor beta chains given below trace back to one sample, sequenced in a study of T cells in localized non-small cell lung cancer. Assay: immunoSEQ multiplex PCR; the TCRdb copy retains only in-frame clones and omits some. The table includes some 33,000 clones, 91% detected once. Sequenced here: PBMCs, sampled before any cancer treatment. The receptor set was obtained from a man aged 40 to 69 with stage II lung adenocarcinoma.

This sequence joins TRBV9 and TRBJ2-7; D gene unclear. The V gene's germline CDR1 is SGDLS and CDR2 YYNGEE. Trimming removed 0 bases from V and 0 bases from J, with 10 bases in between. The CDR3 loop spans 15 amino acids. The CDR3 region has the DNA TGTGCCAGCAGCGTAGACGGCACGACCTCCTACGAGCAGTACTTC. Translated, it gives CASSVDGTTSYEQYF.

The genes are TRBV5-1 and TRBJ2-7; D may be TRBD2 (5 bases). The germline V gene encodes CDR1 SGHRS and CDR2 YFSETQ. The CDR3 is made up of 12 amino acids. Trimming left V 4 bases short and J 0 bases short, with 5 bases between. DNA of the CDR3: TGCGCCAGCAGCGGGAGCTCCTACGAGCAGTACTTC. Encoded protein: CASSGSSYEQYF.

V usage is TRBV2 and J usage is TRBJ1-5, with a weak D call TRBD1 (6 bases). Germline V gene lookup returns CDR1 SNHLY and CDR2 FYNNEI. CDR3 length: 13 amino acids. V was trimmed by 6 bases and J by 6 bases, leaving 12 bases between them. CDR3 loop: CASSGRGFQPQHF. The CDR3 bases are TGTGCCAGCAGCGGCAGGGGATTTCAGCCCCAGCATTTT.

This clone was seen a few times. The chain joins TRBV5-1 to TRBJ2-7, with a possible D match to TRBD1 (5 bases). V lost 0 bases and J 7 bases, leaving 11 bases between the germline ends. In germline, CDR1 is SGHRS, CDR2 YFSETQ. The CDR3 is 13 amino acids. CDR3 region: CASSLEGRWEQYF. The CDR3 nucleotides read TGCGCCAGCAGCTTGGAGGGGCGTTGGGAGCAGTACTTC.

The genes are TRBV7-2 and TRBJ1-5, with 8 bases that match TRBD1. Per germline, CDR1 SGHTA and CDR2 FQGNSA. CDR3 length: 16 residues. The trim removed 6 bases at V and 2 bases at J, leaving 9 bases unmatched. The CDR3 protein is CASSRQGRGGNQPQHF. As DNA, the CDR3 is TGTGCCAGCAGTCGACAGGGGCGAGGGGGCAATCAGCCCCAGCATTTT.